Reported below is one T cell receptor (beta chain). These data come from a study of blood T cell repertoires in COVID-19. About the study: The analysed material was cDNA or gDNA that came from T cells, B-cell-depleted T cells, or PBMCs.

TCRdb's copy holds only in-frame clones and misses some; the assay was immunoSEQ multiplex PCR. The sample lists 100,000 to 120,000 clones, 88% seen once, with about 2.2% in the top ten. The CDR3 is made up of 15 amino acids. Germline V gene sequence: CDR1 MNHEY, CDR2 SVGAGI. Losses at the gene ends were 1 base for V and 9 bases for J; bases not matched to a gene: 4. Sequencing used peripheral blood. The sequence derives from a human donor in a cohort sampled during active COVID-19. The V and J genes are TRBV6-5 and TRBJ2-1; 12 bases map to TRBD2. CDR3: CASSYYLAGGREQFF. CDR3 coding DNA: TGTGCCAGCAGTTACTATCTAGCGGGGGGGCGTGAGCAGTTCTTC.